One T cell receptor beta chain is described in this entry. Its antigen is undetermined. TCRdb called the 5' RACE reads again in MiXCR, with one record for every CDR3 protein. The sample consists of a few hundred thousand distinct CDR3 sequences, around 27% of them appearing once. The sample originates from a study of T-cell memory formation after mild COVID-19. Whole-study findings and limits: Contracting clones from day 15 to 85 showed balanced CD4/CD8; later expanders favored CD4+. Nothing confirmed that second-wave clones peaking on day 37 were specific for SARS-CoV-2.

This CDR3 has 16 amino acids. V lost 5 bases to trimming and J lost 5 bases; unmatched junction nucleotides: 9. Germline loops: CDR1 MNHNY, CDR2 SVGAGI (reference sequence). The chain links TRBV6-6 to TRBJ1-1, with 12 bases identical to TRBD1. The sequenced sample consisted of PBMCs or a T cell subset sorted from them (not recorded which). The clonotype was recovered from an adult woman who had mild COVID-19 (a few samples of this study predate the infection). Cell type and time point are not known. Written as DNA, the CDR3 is TGTGCCAGCAGTCCGGGGACAGGGGGCAGATGGACTGAAGCTTTCTTT. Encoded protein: CASSPGTGGRWTEAFF.